One sample yielded the 12 T cell receptor beta chains listed below, sequenced in a study of CD8+ T cells in alopecia areata. Reverse transcribed after extraction, RNA yielded cDNA as the sequencing template. Sequencing used immunoSEQ multiplex PCR; TCRdb keeps in-frame clones, though not all of them. The sample holds 150,000 or so clones, under 60% seen once. Sequenced here: CD4+ T cells sorted from blood, sampled at week 0. These receptors were taken from a human donor with alopecia areata.

The chain employs TRBV7-9 and TRBJ2-4; 9 bases are a match to TRBD1. Germline V gene data show CDR1 as SEHNR and CDR2 as FQNEAQ (reference sequence). The CDR3 spans 14 residues. J gave up 15 bases and V 2 bases, and 11 bases lay outside the gene matches. The CDR3 reads CASSLPGTGPLRYF. The CDR3 coding sequence is TGTGCCAGCAGCTTACCCGGGACAGGGCCACTCCGGTACTTC.

The chain couples TRBV7-2 to TRBJ2-7; 7 nucleotides agree with TRBD1. Germline CDR1 is SGHTA and CDR2 is FQGNSA. This CDR3 is 12 amino acids long. J was trimmed by 6 bases and V by 3 bases; bases with no gene match: 2. The CDR3, as DNA: TGTGCCAGCAGCTTCAGGGGGACCGAGCAGTACTTC. Protein product: CASSFRGTEQYF.

The chain couples TRBV7-2 to TRBJ2-1; 9 positions agree with TRBD2. The ends lost 5 bases at V and 5 bases at J; junction bases unmatched: 10. CDR3 length equals 16 residues. Germline CDR1 reads SGHTA; CDR2 reads FQGNSA. Written as DNA, the CDR3 is TGTGCCAGCAGCCCGTCTGGGGCGGGGGGGAACAATGAGCAGTTCTTC. This gives the protein CASSPSGAGGNNEQFF.

This chain joins TRBV6-6 and TRBJ2-5; D is possibly TRBD1 or TRBD2 (5 bases each). Germline V gene sequence: CDR1 MNHNY, CDR2 SVGAGI (reference sequence). V lost 8 bases, J lost 2 bases, and 15 bases lay in between. This CDR3 is built from 14 residues. In DNA form, the CDR3 reads TGTGCCAGCCGGGACCCCGGCAATCAAGAGACCCAGTACTTC. Encoded protein: CASRDPGNQETQYF.

The rearrangement links TRBV29-1 to TRBJ2-3, with D possibly called TRBD1 or TRBD2 (7 bases each). The V end was cut by 6 bases, the J end by 8 bases, with 12 bases between. The CDR3 has 11 amino acids. Germline V gene lookup returns CDR1 SQVTM and CDR2 ANQGSEA. Here the CDR3 reads CSVTGEGTQYF. The CDR3, as DNA: TGCAGCGTCACAGGGGAGGGTACGCAGTATTTT.

This clone was found a few times. The chain carries TRBV4-2 and TRBJ1-2, with D unresolved. Trimming took off 0 bases at V and 3 bases at J, with 11 bases between the two ends. The CDR3 extends over 15 amino acids. CDR1 LGHNA and CDR2 YNFKEQ come from the germline V gene. DNA of the CDR3: TGTGCCAGCAGCCAAGAGCACGGACCACACTATGGCTACACCTTC. Amino acids: CASSQEHGPHYGYTF.

This clone was observed once. This chain uses TRBV6-5 with TRBJ1-6; D gene unclear. This CDR3 region has 13 residues. The germline gives CDR1 MNHEY, CDR2 SVGAGI. Trimming removed 4 bases from V and 8 bases from J, with 9 bases in between. In DNA, the CDR3 is TGTGCCAGCAGTTCCCGCGAGGATTCACCCCTCCACTTT. This translates into CASSSREDSPLHF.

V gene TRBV27 combines with J gene TRBJ2-7; D gene ambiguous. Looked up from germline, CDR1 is MNHEY and CDR2 is SMNVEV (reference sequence). This CDR3 contains 11 residues. Trimming removed 8 bases from V and 0 bases from J, with 5 bases in between. In DNA form, the CDR3 reads TGTGCCAGCTCCCTCTCCTACGAGCAGTACTTC. Its protein product is CASSLSYEQYF.

The V call is TRBV5-1, the J call TRBJ2-5; D unresolved. Germline V gives CDR1 SGHRS, CDR2 YFSETQ. Trimming shortened V by 0 bases and J by 3 bases, and 6 bases separated the two germline ends. The CDR3 sequence is 13 residues long. CDR3 nucleotides: TGCGCCAGCAGCTTGGGACGGAAAGAGACCCAGTACTTC. Residues: CASSLGRKETQYF.

The sample holds one count of this clone. The chain has TRBV6-6 and TRBJ2-7; weak D call: TRBD1 (5 bases). Germline assignment: CDR1 MNHNY and CDR2 SVGAGI (reference sequence). Deletions cut 4 bases from V and 4 bases from J, with 8 bases between. The CDR3 runs to 12 residues. CDR3 DNA: TGTGCCAGCAGTTCACAGGTTTACGAGCAGTACTTC. This encodes CASSSQVYEQYF.

V gene TRBV11-3 combines with J gene TRBJ1-1, with D maybe TRBD1 (5 bases). CDR1 SGHNT and CDR2 YENEEA come from the germline V gene. The length of the CDR3 is 13 residues. V gave up 3 bases and J gave up 7 bases, with 12 bases separating them. The CDR3 reads CASSLGGTVEAFF. CDR3 DNA sequence: TGTGCCAGCAGCTTGGGGGGAACGGTTGAAGCTTTCTTT.

The chain links TRBV7-3 to TRBJ1-3; no clear D gene. This CDR3 region has 16 residues. CDR1 is SGHTA, CDR2 FQGTGA, per germline. Trimming pared 3 bases from V and 0 bases from J, leaving 12 bases between. CDR3: CASSFGNKFSGNTIYF. In DNA, the CDR3 is TGTGCCAGCAGCTTCGGCAACAAGTTCTCTGGAAACACCATATATTTT.